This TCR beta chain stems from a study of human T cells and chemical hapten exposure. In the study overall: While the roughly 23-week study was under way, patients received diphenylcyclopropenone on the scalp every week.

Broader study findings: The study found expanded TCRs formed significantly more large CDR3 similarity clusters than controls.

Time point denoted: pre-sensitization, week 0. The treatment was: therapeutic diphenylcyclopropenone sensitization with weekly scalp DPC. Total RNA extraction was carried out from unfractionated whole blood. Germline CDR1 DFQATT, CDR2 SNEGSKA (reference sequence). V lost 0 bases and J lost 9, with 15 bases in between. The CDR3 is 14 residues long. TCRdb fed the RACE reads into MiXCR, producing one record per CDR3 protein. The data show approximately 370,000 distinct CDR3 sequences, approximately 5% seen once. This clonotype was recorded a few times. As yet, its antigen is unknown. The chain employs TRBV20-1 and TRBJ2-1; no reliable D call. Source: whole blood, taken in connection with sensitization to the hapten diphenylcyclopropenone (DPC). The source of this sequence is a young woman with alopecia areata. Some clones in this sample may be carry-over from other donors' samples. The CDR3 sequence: CSARESGRIREQFF. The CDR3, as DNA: TGCAGTGCTAGAGAATCCGGCCGGATTCGTGAGCAGTTCTTC.